A selection of T cell receptor beta chains follows, all from one sample in a study of blood T cells in healthy people across ages. From the 5' RACE reads, TCRdb called clonotypes with MiXCR, one entry per CDR3 protein. There are hundreds of thousands of distinct CDR3 sequences in the sample; roughly 45% occur only once, and 20% to 25% lies in the top ten. Material for sequencing was blood. These receptors were obtained from a woman aged 60-75 years in good health. CDR3s include the opening cysteine and the closing phenylalanine or tryptophan. The D gene is left open where the match is weak. Not all rows give a size; the values are once, few, many and, for expanded clones, a class.

J: TRBJ1-2
V: TRBV6-5
size: -
D: -
DNA: TGTGCCAGCAGTTCCCCCCTAAGATCCTCAAACTATGGCTACACCTTC
CDR3: CASSSPLRSSNYGYTF

J: TRBJ2-3
V: TRBV28
size: few
D: TRBD2
DNA: TGTGCCAGCAGTTATTTTGGGGGGTTTGTAGCTAGCGGTTTCACAGATACGCAGTATTTT
CDR3: CASSYFGGFVASGFTDTQYF

J: TRBJ2-5
V: TRBV7-3
size: -
D: TRBD1
DNA: TGTGCCAGCAGCTTAACTCCGACAGGGCGAGAGACCCAGTACTTC
CDR3: CASSLTPTGRETQYF

J: TRBJ2-7
V: TRBV28
size: -
D: -
DNA: TGTGCCAGCAGGTTATCGGCCAGGGAGCAGTACTTC
CDR3: CASRLSAREQYF

J: TRBJ2-1
V: TRBV11-2
size: -
D: TRBD2
DNA: TGTGCCAGCAGCCATGGGACTAGCGGGGGATACAATGAGCAGTTCTTC
CDR3: CASSHGTSGGYNEQFF

J: TRBJ1-6
V: TRBV6-2/TRBV6-3
size: few
D: TRBD1
DNA: TGTGCCAGTAGACGGACAGGGCCGGGCTCACCCCTCCACTTT
CDR3: CASRRTGPGSPLHF

J: TRBJ2-5
V: TRBV7-7
size: few
D: -
DNA: TGTGCTAGCAGCTTACAGCCGGATAGGAGCCAAGAGACCCAGTACTTC
CDR3: CASSLQPDRSQETQYF

J: TRBJ2-1
V: TRBV20-1
size: -
D: TRBD1
DNA: TGCAGTGCTGGGGACAGGGCTAAAACTGTAAATGAGCAGTTCTTC
CDR3: CSAGDRAKTVNEQFF

J: TRBJ2-7
V: TRBV18
size: few
D: TRBD2
DNA: TGTGCCAGCTCACCTAGCTTAGGGACTAGCGGCTACGAGCAGTACTTC
CDR3: CASSPSLGTSGYEQYF

J: TRBJ2-3
V: TRBV7-2
size: few
D: -
DNA: TGTGCCAGCAGCTTAAGCCAATCTGGCACAGATACGCAGTATTTT
CDR3: CASSLSQSGTDTQYF